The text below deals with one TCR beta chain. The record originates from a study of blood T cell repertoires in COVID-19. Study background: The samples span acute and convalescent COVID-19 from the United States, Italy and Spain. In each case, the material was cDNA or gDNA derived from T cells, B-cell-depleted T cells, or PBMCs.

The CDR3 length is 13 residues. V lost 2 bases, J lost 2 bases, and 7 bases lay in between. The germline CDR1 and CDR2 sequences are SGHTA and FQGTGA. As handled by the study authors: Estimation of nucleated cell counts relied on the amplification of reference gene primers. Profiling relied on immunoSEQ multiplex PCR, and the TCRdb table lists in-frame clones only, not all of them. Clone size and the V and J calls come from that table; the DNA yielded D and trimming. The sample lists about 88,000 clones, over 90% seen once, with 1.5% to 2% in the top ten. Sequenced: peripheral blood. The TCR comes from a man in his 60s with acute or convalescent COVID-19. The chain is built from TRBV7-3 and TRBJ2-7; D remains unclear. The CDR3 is CASSLSSTYEQYF. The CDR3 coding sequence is TGTGCCAGCAGCTTATCCTCTACCTACGAGCAGTACTTC.